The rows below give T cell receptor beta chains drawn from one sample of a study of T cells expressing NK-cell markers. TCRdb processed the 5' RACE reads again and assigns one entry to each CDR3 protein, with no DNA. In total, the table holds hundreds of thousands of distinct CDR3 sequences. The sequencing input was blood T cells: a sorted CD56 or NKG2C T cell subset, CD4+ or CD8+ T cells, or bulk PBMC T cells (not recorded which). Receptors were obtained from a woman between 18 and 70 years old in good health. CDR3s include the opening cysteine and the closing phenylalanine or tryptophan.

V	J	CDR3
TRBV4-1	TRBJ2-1	CASSQDALQGFSSGRAGNEQFF
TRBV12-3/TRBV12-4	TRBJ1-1	CASRFSGQMNTEAFF
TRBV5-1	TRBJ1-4	CASSLEGGNEKLFF
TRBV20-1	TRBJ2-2	CSVRRGSGELFF
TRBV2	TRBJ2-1	CASRVGLNNEQFF
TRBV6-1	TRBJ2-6	CASSEGGANVLTF
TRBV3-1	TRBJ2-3	CASSRRVMGLAITDTQYF
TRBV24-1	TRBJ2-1	CATSDPGQSGEQFF
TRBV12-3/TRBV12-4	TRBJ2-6	CASRDRVGANVLTF
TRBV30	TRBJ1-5	CAWSVAGTGNFQPQHF
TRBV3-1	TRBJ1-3	CASGRGQGSGNTIYF
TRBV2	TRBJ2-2	CASSITSTLNTGELFF
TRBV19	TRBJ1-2	CASSLETGGAYGYTF
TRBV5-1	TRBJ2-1	CASIPGQGDNEQFF
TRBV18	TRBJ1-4	CASSPKTGSNEKLFF
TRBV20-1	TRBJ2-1	CSAPRDHNEQFF
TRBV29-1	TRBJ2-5	CSVEGGRGETQYF
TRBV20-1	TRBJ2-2	CSASGSITGELFF